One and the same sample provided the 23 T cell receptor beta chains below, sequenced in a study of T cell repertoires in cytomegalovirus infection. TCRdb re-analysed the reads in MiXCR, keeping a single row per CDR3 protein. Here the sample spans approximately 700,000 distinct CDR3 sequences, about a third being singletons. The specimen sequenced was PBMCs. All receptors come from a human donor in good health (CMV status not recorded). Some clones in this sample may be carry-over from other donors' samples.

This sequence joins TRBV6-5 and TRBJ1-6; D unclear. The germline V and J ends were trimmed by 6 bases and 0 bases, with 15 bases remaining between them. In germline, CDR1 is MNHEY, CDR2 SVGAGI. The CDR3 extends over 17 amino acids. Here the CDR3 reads CASSPAGGSSYNSPLHF. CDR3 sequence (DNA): TGTGCCAGCAGCCCGGCCGGCGGGAGCTCCTATAATTCACCCCTCCACTTT.

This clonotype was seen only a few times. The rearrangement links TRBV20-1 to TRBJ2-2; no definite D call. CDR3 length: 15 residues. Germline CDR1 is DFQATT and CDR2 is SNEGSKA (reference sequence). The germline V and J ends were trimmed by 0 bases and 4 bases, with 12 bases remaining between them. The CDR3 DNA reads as TGCAGTGCTAGAGATGGCGGCCGCGGCACCGGGGAGCTGTTTTTT. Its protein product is CSARDGGRGTGELFF.

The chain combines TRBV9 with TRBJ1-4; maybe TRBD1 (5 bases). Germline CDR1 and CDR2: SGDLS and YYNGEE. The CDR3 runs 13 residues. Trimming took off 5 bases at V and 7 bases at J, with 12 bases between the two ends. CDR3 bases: TGTGCCAGCAGTTGGGGGACCGGTGAAAAACTGTTTTTT. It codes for CASSWGTGEKLFF.

Here the CDR3 DNA reads TGTGCCAGCAGTTCGGGGGTGGGGGCAGGGGAGCAGTACTTC. It specifies CASSSGVGAGEQYF. The chain carries TRBV28 and TRBJ2-7, with D perhaps TRBD1 or TRBD2 (6 bases each). This CDR3 has 14 amino acids. V was trimmed by 4 bases and J by 7 bases, leaving 17 bases between them. CDR1 MDHEN and CDR2 SYDVKM come from the germline V gene.

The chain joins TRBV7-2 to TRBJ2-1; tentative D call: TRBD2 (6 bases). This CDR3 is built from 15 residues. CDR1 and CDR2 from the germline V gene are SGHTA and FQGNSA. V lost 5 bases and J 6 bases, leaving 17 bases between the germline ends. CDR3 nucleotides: TGTGCCAGCAGCGGCGGGGAGCGGCTGATCAATGAGCAGTTCTTC. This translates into CASSGGERLINEQFF.

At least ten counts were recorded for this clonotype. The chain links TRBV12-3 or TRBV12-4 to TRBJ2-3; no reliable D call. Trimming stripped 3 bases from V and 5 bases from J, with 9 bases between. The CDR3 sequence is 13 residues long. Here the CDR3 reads CASSLPARDTQYF. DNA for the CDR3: TGTGCCAGCAGTTTGCCTGCTAGAGATACGCAGTATTTT.

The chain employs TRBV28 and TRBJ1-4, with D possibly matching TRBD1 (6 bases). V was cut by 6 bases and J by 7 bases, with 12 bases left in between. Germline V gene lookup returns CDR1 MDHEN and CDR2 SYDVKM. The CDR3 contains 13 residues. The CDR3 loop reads CASRPGVVEKLFF. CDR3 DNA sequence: TGTGCCAGCAGACCAGGGGTGGTTGAAAAACTGTTTTTT.

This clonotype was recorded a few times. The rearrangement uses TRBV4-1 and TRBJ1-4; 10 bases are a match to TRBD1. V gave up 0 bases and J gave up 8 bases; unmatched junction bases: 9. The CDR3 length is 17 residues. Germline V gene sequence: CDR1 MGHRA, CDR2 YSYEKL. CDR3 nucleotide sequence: TGCGCCAGCAGCCAAGATCCCAACCGGGGACAGGGGGAAAAACTGTTTTTT. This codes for CASSQDPNRGQGEKLFF.

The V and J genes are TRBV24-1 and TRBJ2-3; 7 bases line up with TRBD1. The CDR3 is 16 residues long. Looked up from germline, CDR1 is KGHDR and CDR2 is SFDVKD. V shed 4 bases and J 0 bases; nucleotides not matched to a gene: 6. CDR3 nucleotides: TGTGCCACCAGTGACCCGACAGGGTCAAGCACAGATACGCAGTATTTT. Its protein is CATSDPTGSSTDTQYF.

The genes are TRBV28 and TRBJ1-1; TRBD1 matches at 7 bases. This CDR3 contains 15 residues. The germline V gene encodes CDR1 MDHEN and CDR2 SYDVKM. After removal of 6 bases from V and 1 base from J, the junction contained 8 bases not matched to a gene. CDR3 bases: TGTGCCAGCAGGGGCCGGGACAGACGGAACACTGAAGCTTTCTTT. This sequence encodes CASRGRDRRNTEAFF. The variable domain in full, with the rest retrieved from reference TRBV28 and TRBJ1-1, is DVKVTQSSRYLVKRTGEKVFLECVQDMDHENMFWYRQDPGLGLRLIYFSYDVKMKEKGDIPEGYSVSREKKERFSLILESASTNQTSMYLCASRGRDRRNTEAFFGQGTRLTVV.

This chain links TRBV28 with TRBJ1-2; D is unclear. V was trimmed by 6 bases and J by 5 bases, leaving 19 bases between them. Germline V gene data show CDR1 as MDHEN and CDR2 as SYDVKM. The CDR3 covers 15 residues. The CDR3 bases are TGTGCCAGCAGCCAAGCCCCCGCGGGAACATATGGCTACACCTTC. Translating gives CASSQAPAGTYGYTF.

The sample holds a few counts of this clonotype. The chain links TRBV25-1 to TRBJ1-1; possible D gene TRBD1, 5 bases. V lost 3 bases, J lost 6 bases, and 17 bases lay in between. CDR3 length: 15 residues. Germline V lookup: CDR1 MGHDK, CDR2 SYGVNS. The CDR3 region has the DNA TGTGCCAGCAGTGAGAGTCGAAGGGGATTATCTGAAGCTTTCTTT. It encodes CASSESRRGLSEAFF. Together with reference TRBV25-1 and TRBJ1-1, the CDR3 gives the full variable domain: EADIYQTPRYLVIGTGKKITLECSQTMGHDKMYWYQQDPGMELHLIHYSYGVNSTEKGDLSSESTVSRIRTEHFPLTLESARPSHTSQYLCASSESRRGLSEAFFGQGTRLTVV.

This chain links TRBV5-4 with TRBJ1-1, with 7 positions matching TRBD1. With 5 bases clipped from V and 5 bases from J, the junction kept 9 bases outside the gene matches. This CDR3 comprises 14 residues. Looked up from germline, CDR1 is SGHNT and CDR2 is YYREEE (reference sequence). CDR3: CASSLPGQRTEAFF. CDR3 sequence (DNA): TGTGCCAGCAGTCTCCCGGGACAGAGGACTGAAGCTTTCTTT.

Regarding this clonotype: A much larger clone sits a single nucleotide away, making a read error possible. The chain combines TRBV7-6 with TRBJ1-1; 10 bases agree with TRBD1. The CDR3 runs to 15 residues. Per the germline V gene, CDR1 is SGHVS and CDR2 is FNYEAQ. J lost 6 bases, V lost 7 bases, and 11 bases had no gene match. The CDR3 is CASNSRDGQGAEAFF. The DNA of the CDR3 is TGTGCCAGCAACTCAAGAGACGGACAGGGGGCTGAAGCTTTCTTT.

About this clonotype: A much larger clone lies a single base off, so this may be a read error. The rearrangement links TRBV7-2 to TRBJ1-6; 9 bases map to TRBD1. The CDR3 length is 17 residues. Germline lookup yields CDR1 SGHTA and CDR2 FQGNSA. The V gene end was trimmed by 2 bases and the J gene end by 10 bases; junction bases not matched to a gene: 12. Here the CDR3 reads CASSLYPTGQGRSPLHF. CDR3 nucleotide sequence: TGTGCCAGCAGCTTATACCCCACGGGACAGGGCAGATCACCCCTCCACTTT.

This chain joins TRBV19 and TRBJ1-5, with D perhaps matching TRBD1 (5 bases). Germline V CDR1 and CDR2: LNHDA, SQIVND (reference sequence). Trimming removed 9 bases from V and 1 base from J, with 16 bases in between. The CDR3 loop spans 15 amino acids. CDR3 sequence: CASTTGYWSNQPQHF. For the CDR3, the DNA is TGTGCCAGCACCACAGGTTATTGGAGCAATCAGCCCCAGCATTTT.

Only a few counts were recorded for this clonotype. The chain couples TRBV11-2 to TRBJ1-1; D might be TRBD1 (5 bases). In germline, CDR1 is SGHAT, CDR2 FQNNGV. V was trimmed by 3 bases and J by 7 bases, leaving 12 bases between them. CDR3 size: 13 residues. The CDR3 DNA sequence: TGTGCCAGCAGCTTCCAATTACAGGTTGAAGCTTTCTTT. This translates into CASSFQLQVEAFF.

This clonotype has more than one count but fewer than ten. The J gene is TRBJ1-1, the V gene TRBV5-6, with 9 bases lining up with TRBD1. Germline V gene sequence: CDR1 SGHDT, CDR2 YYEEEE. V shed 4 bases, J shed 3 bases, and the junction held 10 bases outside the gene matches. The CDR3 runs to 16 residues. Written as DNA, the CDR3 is TGTGCCAGCAGCGGATACTCGACAGGGGGGGACACTGAAGCTTTCTTT. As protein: CASSGYSTGGDTEAFF.

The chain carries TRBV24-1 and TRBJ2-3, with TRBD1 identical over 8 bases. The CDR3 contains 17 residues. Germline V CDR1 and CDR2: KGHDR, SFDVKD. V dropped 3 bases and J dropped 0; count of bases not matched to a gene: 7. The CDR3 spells CATSDPRTGTSTDTQYF. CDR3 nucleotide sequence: TGTGCCACCAGTGATCCTCGGACAGGGACTAGCACAGATACGCAGTATTTT.

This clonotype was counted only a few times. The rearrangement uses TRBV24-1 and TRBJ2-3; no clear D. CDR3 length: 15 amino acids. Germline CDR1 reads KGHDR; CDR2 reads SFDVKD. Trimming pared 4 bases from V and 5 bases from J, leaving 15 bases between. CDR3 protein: CATSDRAVPGDTQYF. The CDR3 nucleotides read TGTGCCACCAGTGACCGGGCAGTCCCAGGAGATACGCAGTATTTT.

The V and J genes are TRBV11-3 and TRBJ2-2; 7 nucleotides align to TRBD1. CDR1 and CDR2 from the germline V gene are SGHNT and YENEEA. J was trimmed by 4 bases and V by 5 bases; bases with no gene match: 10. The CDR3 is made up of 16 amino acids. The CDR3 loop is CASSSRGRGTTGELFF. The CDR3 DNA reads TGTGCCAGCAGCAGCCGGGGCAGGGGGACCACCGGGGAGCTGTTTTTT. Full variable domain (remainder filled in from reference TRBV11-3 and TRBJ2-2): EAGVVQSPRYKIIEKKQPVAFWCNPISGHNTLYWYLQNLGQGPELLIRYENEEAVDDSQLPKDRFSAERLKGVDSTLKIQPAELGDSAVYLCASSSRGRGTTGELFFGEGSRLTVL.

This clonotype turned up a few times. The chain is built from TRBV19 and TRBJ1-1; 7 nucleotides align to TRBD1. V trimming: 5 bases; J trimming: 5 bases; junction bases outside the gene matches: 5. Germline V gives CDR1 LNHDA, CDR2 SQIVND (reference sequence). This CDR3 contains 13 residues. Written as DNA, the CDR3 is TGTGCCAGTAGTGCATCAGGGGGAACTGAAGCTTTCTTT. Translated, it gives CASSASGGTEAFF. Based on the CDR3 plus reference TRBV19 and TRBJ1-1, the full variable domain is DGGITQSPKYLFRKEGQNVTLSCEQNLNHDAMYWYRQDPGQGLRLIYYSQIVNDFQKGDIAEGYSVSREKKESFPLTVTSAQKNPTAFYLCASSASGGTEAFFGQGTRLTVV.

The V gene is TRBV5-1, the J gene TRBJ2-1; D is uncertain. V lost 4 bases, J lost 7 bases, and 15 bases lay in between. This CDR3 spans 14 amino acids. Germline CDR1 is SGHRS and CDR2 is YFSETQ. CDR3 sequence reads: CASSHRTDWNEQFF. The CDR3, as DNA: TGCGCCAGCAGCCACCGGACGGATTGGAATGAGCAGTTCTTC.